This is a list of T cell receptor beta chains from one sample in a study of beta chain features in type 1 diabetes. This table comes from immunoSEQ multiplex PCR, and its TCRdb copy is limited to in-frame clones, with some not included. The sample records 150,000 to 190,000 clones, 9% to 12% being singletons. The sample taken for sequencing was central memory CD4+ T cells from blood. These receptors all come from a man aged 25-45 years with type 1 diabetes. Each CDR3 is given with its conserved first and last residue. The D gene is left open where the match is weak. Some rows mark clone size as missing; the rest say once, few, many or name a class of expanded clone.

abundance | j_gene | d_gene | v_gene | CDR3nt | CDR3aa
. | TRBJ2-7 | . | TRBV6-6 | TGTGCCAGCAGTTTCAGCTACGAGCAGTACTTC | CASSFSYEQYF
. | TRBJ1-4 | TRBD1 | TRBV5-1 | TGCGCCAGCAGCTTGGACAGGGGGAACGAAAAACTGTTTTTT | CASSLDRGNEKLFF
. | TRBJ2-1 | TRBD2 | TRBV28 | TGTGCCGCGGCTAGCGGGCATAGCTCCTACAATGAGCAGTTCTTC | CAAASGHSSYNEQFF
. | TRBJ2-7 | . | TRBV20-1 | TGCAGTGCTGGCCAGGGGGGCGAGCAGTACTTC | CSAGQGGEQYF
few | TRBJ1-2 | TRBD1 | TRBV2 | TGTGCCAGCAGTGGGACAGGTGGCGGCTACACCTTC | CASSGTGGGYTF
. | TRBJ2-5 | . | TRBV9 | TGTGCCAGCAGCCAGGGCCCTAGGGAGACCCAGTACTTC | CASSQGPRETQYF
. | TRBJ2-2 | . | TRBV7-6 | TGTGCCAGCAGCTTAGCTCAAGGGGTCCATGCCGGGGAGCTGTTTTTT | CASSLAQGVHAGELFF
. | TRBJ2-1 | TRBD2 | TRBV4-2 | TGTGCCAGCAGCCAAGAAGGTGGGCTAGCGGGATACAATGAGCAGTTCTTC | CASSQEGGLAGYNEQFF
few | TRBJ1-1 | . | TRBV7-3 | TGTGCCAGCAGCTTATCGCCAGGCCAGGAAGCTTTCTTT | CASSLSPGQEAFF
. | TRBJ2-5 | TRBD1 | TRBV29-1 | TGCAGCGTTGGACAGGGGGCCCGAGAGACCCAGTACTTC | CSVGQGARETQYF
. | TRBJ2-1 | . | TRBV9 | TGTGCCAGCAGCGTAGAGGGGGGACAGAGCCCCTACAATGAGCAGTTCTTC | CASSVEGGQSPYNEQFF
few | TRBJ2-3 | . | TRBV28 | TGTGCCAGCAGTCAATTAGGGAGATTGGGGACAGATACGCAGTATTTT | CASSQLGRLGTDTQYF
. | TRBJ2-3 | . | TRBV18 | TGTGCCAGCTCACCTGGAGTGTCAGATACGCAGTATTTT | CASSPGVSDTQYF
few | TRBJ2-7 | TRBD1 | TRBV6-5 | TGTGCCAGCAGTTACTCCGGGACAGGGGCCCTCTACGAGCAGTACTTC | CASSYSGTGALYEQYF
few | TRBJ1-1 | TRBD1 | TRBV4-3 | TGCGCCAGCAGCCTACCGGGACAGGGGCCGGCTGAAGCTTTCTTT | CASSLPGQGPAEAFF
few | TRBJ2-1 | TRBD2 | TRBV20-1 | TGCAGTGCCTCGACTAGCCGGCAGTTCTTC | CSASTSRQFF
few | TRBJ2-3 | . | TRBV4-2 | TGTGCCAGCAGCCAAGACAGGGGCACAGATACGCAGTATTTT | CASSQDRGTDTQYF
. | TRBJ2-7 | . | TRBV27 | TGTGCCAGCAGTTCATTCTACGAGCAGTACTTC | CASSSFYEQYF
. | TRBJ2-7 | TRBD2 | TRBV2 | TGTGCCAGCAGCGGGGAGGGTTACGAGCAGTACTTC | CASSGEGYEQYF
. | TRBJ2-2 | . | TRBV18 | TGTGCCAGCTCACCTACCGCAGGGACCGGGGAGCTGTTTTTT | CASSPTAGTGELFF
. | TRBJ2-3 | . | TRBV27 | TGTGCCAGCAGTCCCGTAGCACTAGGACCCACAGATACGCAGTATTTT | CASSPVALGPTDTQYF
. | TRBJ2-1 | TRBD2 | TRBV6-5 | TGTGCCAGCAGACGAGGACTAGCGGGAGACAGTGAGCAGTTCTTC | CASRRGLAGDSEQFF
few | TRBJ2-5 | . | TRBV19 | TGTGCCAGTAGTATGCGTGGCAGGGGCCCACTCCAAGAGACCCAGTACTTC | CASSMRGRGPLQETQYF
. | TRBJ2-7 | TRBD1 | TRBV28 | TGTGCCAGCAGGGGGACAGGGCGTTACGAGCAGTACTTC | CASRGTGRYEQYF
. | TRBJ1-1 | . | TRBV29-1 | TGCAGCGTTGGAGGGGGGGCTTTTATGAACACTGAAGCTTTCTTT | CSVGGGAFMNTEAFF
. | TRBJ1-4 | . | TRBV15 | TGTGCCACCAGGCGACAGCTTAATGAAAAACTGTTTTTT | CATRRQLNEKLFF
. | TRBJ1-2 | . | TRBV7-9 | TGTGCCAGCAGCCTCAGGGGCGGCTATGGCTACACCTTC | CASSLRGGYGYTF
few | TRBJ2-4 | . | TRBV2 | TGTGCCAGCAGTGGGTCTGCAGGGAAAAACATTCAGTACTTC | CASSGSAGKNIQYF
few | TRBJ1-1 | TRBD1 | TRBV5-4 | TGTGCCAGCAGCTTCGACAGGGGGCGAAACGAAGCTTTCTTT | CASSFDRGRNEAFF
few | TRBJ1-2 | . | TRBV7-2 | TGTGCCAGCAGCTTATCGAGGGCAGTTGAGGGCTACACCTTC | CASSLSRAVEGYTF
. | TRBJ2-7 | TRBD2 | TRBV9 | TGTGCCAGCAGCCCCCGGGAGGGAGGCTACGAGCAGTACTTC | CASSPREGGYEQYF
few | TRBJ1-5 | . | TRBV7-9 | TGTGCCAGCAGCCCCGGGGGAGGTTTAGGCAATCAGCCCCAGCATTTT | CASSPGGGLGNQPQHF